This TCR beta chain comes out of a study of T cells in Graves' hyperthyroidism and ophthalmopathy. The study, taken as a whole, reports: Researchers report that a 13 V-J model separated ophthalmopathy from stable hyperthyroidism. Among clonotypes expanded in thyroid above 0.001, most were also found in blood.

Germline assignment: CDR1 MNHEY and CDR2 SVGAGI. With 10 bases removed from V and 4 bases from J, the gap between germline ends came to 14 bases. This CDR3 spans 13 amino acids. This clonotype appeared a few times. The antigen is unknown. TCR beta CDR3 region amplification was performed from RNA transcripts. When the TCR CDR3 underwent first-round RT-PCR, the HTBI primer set was used. TCRdb analysed the multiplex PCR reads with MiXCR anew, one entry per CDR3 protein. The sample shows roughly 570,000 distinct CDR3 sequences, 46% of them seen only once. Lactation, pregnancy, other autoimmune disease or uncontrolled infection led to exclusion of patients. Clinical symptoms, serum thyroxine, TRAb, thyroid ultrasound and orbital computed tomography informed diagnoses.

Sequencing was performed on peripheral blood or thyroid tissue (not recorded which). The V call is TRBV6-5, the J call TRBJ1-3, with a weak D call TRBD1 (5 bases). The sequence was collected from an adult woman with Graves' disease, either hyperthyroidism or ophthalmopathy (not recorded which). CDR3 bases: TGTGCCACCACCCGGGGGTCGGGAAACACCATATATTTT. It yields the protein CATTRGSGNTIYF.